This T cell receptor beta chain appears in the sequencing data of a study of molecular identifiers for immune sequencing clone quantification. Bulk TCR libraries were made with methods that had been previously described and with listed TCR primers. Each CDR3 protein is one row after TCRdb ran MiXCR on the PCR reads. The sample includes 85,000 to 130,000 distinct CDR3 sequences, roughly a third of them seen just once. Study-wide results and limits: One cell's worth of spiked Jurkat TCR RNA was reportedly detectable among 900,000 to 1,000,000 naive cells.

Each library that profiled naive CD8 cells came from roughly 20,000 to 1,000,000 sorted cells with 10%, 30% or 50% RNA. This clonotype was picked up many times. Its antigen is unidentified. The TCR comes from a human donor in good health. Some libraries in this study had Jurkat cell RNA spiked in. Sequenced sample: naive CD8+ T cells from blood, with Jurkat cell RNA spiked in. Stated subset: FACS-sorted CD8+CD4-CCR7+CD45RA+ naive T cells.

This CDR3 reads CASSLSGAKNIQYF. The CDR3 region has the DNA TGTGCCAGCAGCTTATCCGGGGCCAAAAACATTCAGTACTTC. This chain connects TRBV5-4 to TRBJ2-4, with D unclear. Per the germline V gene, CDR1 is SGHNT and CDR2 is YYREEE (reference sequence). The V end was cut by 2 bases, the J end by 1 base, with 7 bases between. This CDR3 spans 14 amino acids.